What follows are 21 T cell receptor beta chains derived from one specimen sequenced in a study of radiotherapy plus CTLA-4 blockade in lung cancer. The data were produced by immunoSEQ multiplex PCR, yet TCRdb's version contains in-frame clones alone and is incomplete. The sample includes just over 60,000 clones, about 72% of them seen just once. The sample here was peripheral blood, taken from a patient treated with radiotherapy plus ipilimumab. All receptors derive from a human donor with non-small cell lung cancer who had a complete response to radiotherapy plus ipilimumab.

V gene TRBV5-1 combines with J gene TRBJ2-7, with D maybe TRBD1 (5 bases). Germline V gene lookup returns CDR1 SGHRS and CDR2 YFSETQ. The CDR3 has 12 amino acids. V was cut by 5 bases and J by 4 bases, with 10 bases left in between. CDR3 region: CASRLTAYEQYV. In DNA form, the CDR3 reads TGCGCCAGCAGATTGACAGCATACGAGCAGTACGTC.

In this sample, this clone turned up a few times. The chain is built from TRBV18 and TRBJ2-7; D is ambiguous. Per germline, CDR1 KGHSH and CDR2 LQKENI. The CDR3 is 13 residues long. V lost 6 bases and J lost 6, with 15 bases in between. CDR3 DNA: TGTGCCAGCTCGGTGGCACCATCTCGCGAGCAGTACGTC. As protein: CASSVAPSREQYV.

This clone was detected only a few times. CDR3 bases: TGTGCCAGTAGTATACTCCAAGGAAGTTCTGGAAACACCATATATTTT. Amino acid sequence: CASSILQGSSGNTIYF. This sequence joins TRBV19 and TRBJ1-3; D gene unclear. This CDR3 region has 16 residues. CDR1 and CDR2 from the germline V gene are LNHDA and SQIVND (reference sequence). V lost 2 bases to trimming and J lost 1 base, with 12 bases between them.

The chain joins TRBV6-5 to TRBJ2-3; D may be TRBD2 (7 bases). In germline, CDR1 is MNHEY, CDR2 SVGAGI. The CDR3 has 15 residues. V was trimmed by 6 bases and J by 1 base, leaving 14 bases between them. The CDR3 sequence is CASRMGGGRTDTQYF. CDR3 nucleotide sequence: TGTGCCAGCAGGATGGGAGGGGGGCGCACAGATACGCAGTATTTT.

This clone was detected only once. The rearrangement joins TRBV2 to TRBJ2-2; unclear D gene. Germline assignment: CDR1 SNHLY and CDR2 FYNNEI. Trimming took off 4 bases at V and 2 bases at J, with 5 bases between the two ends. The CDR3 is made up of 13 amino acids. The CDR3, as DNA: TGTGCCAGCAGTGTGATAAACACCGGGGAGCTGTTTTTT. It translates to CASSVINTGELFF.

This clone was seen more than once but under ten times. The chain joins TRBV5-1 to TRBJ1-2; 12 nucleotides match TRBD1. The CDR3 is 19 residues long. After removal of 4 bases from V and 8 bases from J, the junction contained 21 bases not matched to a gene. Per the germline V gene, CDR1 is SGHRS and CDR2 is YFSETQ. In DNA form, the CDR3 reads TGCGCCAGCAGCAACCCCCCAACTTCCCCGGGACAGGGGGCGGGAGGCTACACCTTC. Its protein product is CASSNPPTSPGQGAGGYTF.

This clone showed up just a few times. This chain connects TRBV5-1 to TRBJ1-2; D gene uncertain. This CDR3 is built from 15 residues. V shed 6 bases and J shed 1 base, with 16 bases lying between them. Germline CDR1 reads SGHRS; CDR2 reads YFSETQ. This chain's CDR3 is CASNPAIGDNYGYTF. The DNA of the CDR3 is TGCGCCAGCAACCCTGCGATCGGGGATAACTATGGCTACACCTTC.

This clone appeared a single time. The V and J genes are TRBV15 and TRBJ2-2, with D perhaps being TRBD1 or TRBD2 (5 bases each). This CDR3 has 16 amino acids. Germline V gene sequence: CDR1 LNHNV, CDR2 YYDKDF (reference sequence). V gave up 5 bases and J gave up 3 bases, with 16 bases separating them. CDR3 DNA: TGTGCCACCAGCTCAAACCGGGACGCATACACCGGGGAGCTGTTTTTT. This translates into CATSSNRDAYTGELFF.

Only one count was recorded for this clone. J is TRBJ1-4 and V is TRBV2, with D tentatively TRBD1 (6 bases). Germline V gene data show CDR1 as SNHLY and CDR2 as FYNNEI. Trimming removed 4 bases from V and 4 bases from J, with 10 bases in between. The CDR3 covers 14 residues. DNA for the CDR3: TGTGCCAGCAGTGTTGACAGGTTTAATGAAAAACTGTTTTTT. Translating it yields CASSVDRFNEKLFF.

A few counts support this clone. The CDR3 DNA reads TGTGCCAGCAGGGGACAGGGGCGAGAGACCCAGTACTTC. It translates to CASRGQGRETQYF. The chain couples TRBV11-2 to TRBJ2-5; 10 bases agree with TRBD1. This CDR3 is built from 13 residues. After removal of 6 bases from V and 4 bases from J, the junction contained 2 bases not matched to a gene. CDR1 is SGHAT, CDR2 FQNNGV, per germline.

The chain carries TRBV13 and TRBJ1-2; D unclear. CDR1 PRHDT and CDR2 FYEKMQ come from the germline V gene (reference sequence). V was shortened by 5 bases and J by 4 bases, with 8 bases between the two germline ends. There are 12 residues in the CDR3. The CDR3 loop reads CASSPAGYGYTF. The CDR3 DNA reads TGTGCCAGCAGCCCCGCGGGCTATGGCTACACCTTC. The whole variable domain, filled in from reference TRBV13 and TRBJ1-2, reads AAGVIQSPRHLIKEKRETATLKCYPIPRHDTVYWYQQGPGQDPQFLISFYEKMQSDKGSIPDRFSAQQFSDYHSELNMSSLELGDSALYFCASSPAGYGYTFGSGTRLTVV.

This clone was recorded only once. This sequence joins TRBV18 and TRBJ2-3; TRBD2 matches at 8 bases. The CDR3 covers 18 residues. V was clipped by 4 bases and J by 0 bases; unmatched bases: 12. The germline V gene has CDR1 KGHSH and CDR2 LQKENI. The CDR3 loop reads CASSLSGSGRFSTDTQYF. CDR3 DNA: TGTGCCAGCTCACTCAGCGGGAGCGGGAGATTTAGCACAGATACGCAGTATTTT.

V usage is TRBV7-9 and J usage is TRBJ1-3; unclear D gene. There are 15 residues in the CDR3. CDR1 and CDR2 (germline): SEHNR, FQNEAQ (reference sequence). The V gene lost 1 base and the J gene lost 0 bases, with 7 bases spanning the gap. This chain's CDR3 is CASSLEFPSGNTIYF. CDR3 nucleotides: TGTGCCAGCAGCTTAGAGTTTCCCTCTGGAAACACCATATATTTT.

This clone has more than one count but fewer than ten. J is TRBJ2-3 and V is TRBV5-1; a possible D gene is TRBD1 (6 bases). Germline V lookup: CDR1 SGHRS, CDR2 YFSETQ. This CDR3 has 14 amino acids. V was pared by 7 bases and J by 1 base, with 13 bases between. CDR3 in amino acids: CASGSGEGTDTQYF. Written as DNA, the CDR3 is TGCGCCAGCGGGTCAGGGGAAGGCACAGATACGCAGTATTTT.

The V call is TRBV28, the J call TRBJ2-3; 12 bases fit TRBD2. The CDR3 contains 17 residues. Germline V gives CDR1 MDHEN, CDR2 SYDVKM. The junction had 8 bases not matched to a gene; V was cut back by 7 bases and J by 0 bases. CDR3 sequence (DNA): TGTGCCAGCACGGGGACTAGCGGGCTCTCTAGCACAGATACGCAGTATTTT. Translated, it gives CASTGTSGLSSTDTQYF.

In nucleotides, the CDR3 is TGTGCCAGCAATATAGACAGGGACTCCTACGAGCAGTACTTC. This translates into CASNIDRDSYEQYF. J is TRBJ2-7 and V is TRBV6-5; 7 bases are a match to TRBD1. The CDR3 runs 14 residues. Trimming took 7 bases from V and 0 from J; bases not matched to a gene: 6. Germline CDR1 MNHEY, CDR2 SVGAGI.

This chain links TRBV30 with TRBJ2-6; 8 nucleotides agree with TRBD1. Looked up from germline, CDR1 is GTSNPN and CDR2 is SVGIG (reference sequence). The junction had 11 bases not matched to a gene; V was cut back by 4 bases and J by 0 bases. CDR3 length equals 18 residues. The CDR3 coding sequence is TGTGCCTGGACCAGGGGGCGCGGAGTCTACTCTGGGGCCAACGTCCTGACTTTC. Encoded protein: CAWTRGRGVYSGANVLTF.

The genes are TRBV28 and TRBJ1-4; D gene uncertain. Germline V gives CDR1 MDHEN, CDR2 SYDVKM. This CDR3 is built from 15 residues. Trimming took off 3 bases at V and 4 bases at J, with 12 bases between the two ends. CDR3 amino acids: CASSFITAFNEKLFF. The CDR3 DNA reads TGTGCCAGCAGTTTCATAACAGCTTTTAATGAAAAACTGTTTTTT. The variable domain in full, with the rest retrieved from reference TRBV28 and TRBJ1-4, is DVKVTQSSRYLVKRTGEKVFLECVQDMDHENMFWYRQDPGLGLRLIYFSYDVKMKEKGDIPEGYSVSREKKERFSLILESASTNQTSMYLCASSFITAFNEKLFFGSGTQLSVL.

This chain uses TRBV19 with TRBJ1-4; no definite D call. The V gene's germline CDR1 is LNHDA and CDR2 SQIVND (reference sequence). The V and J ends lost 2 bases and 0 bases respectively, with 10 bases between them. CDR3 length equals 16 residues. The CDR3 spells CASSISASATNEKLFF. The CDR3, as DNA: TGTGCCAGTAGTATATCGGCCTCTGCAACTAATGAAAAACTGTTTTTT.

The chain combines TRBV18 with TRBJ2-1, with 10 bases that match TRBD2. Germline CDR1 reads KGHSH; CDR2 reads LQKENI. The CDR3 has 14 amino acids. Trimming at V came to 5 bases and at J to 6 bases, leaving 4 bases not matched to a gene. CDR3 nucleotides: TGTGCCAGCTCAGCGGCTAGCGGGGGCAATGAGCAGTTCTTC. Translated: CASSAASGGNEQFF.

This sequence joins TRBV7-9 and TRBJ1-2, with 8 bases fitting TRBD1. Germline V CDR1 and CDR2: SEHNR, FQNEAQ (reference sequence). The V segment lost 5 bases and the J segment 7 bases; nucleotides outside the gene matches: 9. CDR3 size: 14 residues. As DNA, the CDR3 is TGTGCCAGCAGCCCAGAAAGCACAGGGGGTGGCTACACCTTC. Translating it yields CASSPESTGGGYTF.